The clone carrying this TCR beta chain has just one count. Produced via immunoSEQ multiplex PCR; TCRdb's table is partial and in-frame only. The top ten hold 0.015% to 0.02% of the sample, which has over 350,000 clones, 85% to 95% seen once. This specimen comes from a study of shared T cell receptors in the human thymus. CDR1 is MDHEN and CDR2 is SYDVKM in the germline V gene. V lost 1 base, J lost 6 bases, and 15 bases lay in between. The CDR3 is 15 amino acids. This chain uses TRBV28 with TRBJ1-2, with D perhaps matching TRBD1 (6 bases). The sequenced material came from thymocytes. The receptor was derived from a human donor. The CDR3 loop is CASSLFGRGQDGYTF. Here the CDR3 DNA reads TGTGCCAGCAGTTTATTCGGCAGGGGTCAGGATGGCTACACCTTC.